These T cell receptor beta chains were read from a single sample in a study of T cell changes during pregnancy in multiple sclerosis. TCRdb keeps only in-frame clones here, not all; method: immunoSEQ multiplex PCR. The profile shows approximately 85,000 clones, 94% of them singletons. The sample here was peripheral blood, taken in the third trimester of pregnancy. These TCRs come from a female donor with multiple sclerosis, enrolled in a pregnancy study. Both conserved end residues are part of each CDR3. The D gene is left open where the match is weak. Only some rows state a clone size, as once, few, many or a class for expanded clones.

V gene: TRBV7-3; CDR3 length: 15; clone size: once; D gene: TRBD1; J gene: TRBJ1-1; CDR3 DNA: TGTGCCAGCAGCCCCTTTGGACAGGGGAGGACTGAAGCTTTCTTT; CDR3 protein: CASSPFGQGRTEAFF
V gene: TRBV5-8; CDR3 length: 14; clone size: NA; D gene: TRBD1; J gene: TRBJ2-5; CDR3 DNA: TGTGCCAGCAGCTTGGACAGGGGAGCGGAGACCCAGTACTTC; CDR3 protein: CASSLDRGAETQYF
V gene: TRBV6-1; CDR3 length: 13; clone size: NA; D gene: TRBD1; J gene: TRBJ1-5; CDR3 DNA: TGTGCCAGCTTGGACAGGGTGAATCAGCCCCAGCATTTT; CDR3 protein: CASLDRVNQPQHF
V gene: TRBV13; CDR3 length: 12; clone size: once; D gene: NA; J gene: TRBJ2-3; CDR3 DNA: TGTGCCAGCAGCTTAGGAAGGGGTACGCAGTATTTT; CDR3 protein: CASSLGRGTQYF
V gene: TRBV2; CDR3 length: 15; clone size: NA; D gene: NA; J gene: TRBJ2-2; CDR3 DNA: TGTGCCAGCAGCGGGCCACAGGTTAAAACCGGGGAGCTGTTTTTT; CDR3 protein: CASSGPQVKTGELFF
V gene: TRBV15; CDR3 length: 14; clone size: once; D gene: NA; J gene: TRBJ1-1; CDR3 DNA: TGTGCCACCAGCAGTCCCAGGGAGGACACTGAAGCTTTCTTT; CDR3 protein: CATSSPREDTEAFF
V gene: TRBV2; CDR3 length: 17; clone size: NA; D gene: TRBD2; J gene: TRBJ2-5; CDR3 DNA: TGTGCCAGCATTATGACTAGCGGGGGGCAAATCCAAGAGACCCAGTACTTC; CDR3 protein: CASIMTSGGQIQETQYF
V gene: TRBV27; CDR3 length: 14; clone size: NA; D gene: TRBD1; J gene: TRBJ1-1; CDR3 DNA: TGTGCCAGCAGTCGGGACAGAAGAGACACTGAAGCTTTCTTT; CDR3 protein: CASSRDRRDTEAFF
V gene: TRBV27; CDR3 length: 16; clone size: NA; D gene: TRBD2; J gene: TRBJ2-3; CDR3 DNA: TGTGCCAGCAGTGAGCGGACTAGCGGATACACAGATACGCAGTATTTT; CDR3 protein: CASSERTSGYTDTQYF
V gene: TRBV19; CDR3 length: 16; clone size: NA; D gene: TRBD1; J gene: TRBJ2-6; CDR3 DNA: TGTGCCAGTAGTATGACAGGGGGCTCTGGGGCCAACGTCCTGACTTTC; CDR3 protein: CASSMTGGSGANVLTF
V gene: TRBV6-4; CDR3 length: 15; clone size: NA; D gene: TRBD2; J gene: TRBJ2-3; CDR3 DNA: TGTGCCAGCAGTGAAGAGCGGGGGGGCGTGAATACGCAGTATTTT; CDR3 protein: CASSEERGGVNTQYF
V gene: TRBV11-2; CDR3 length: 15; clone size: NA; D gene: NA; J gene: TRBJ2-5; CDR3 DNA: TGTGCCAGCAGCTCCCAGGGCCCCCTAGAAGAGACCCAGTACTTC; CDR3 protein: CASSSQGPLEETQYF
V gene: TRBV5-1; CDR3 length: 16; clone size: once; D gene: NA; J gene: TRBJ2-7; CDR3 DNA: TGCGCCAGCAGCTTGGCCGGCGGTCATATCTCCTACGAGCAGTACTTC; CDR3 protein: CASSLAGGHISYEQYF
V gene: TRBV27; CDR3 length: 14; clone size: NA; D gene: TRBD1; J gene: TRBJ2-7; CDR3 DNA: TGTGCCAGCAGACGTGGACAGGGGTCCTACGAGCAGTACTTC; CDR3 protein: CASRRGQGSYEQYF
V gene: TRBV6-5; CDR3 length: 12; clone size: NA; D gene: NA; J gene: TRBJ2-2; CDR3 DNA: TGTGCCAGCAGTTCTGACACCGGGGAGCTGTTTTTT; CDR3 protein: CASSSDTGELFF
V gene: TRBV5-4; CDR3 length: 14; clone size: NA; D gene: NA; J gene: TRBJ2-1; CDR3 DNA: TGTGCCAGCAGCGGGGGAGGGGGGATGGATGAGCAGTTCTTC; CDR3 protein: CASSGGGGMDEQFF
V gene: TRBV19; CDR3 length: 12; clone size: NA; D gene: TRBD1; J gene: TRBJ2-3; CDR3 DNA: TGTGCCAGCACGGACAGGGAGGCGACGCAGTATTTT; CDR3 protein: CASTDREATQYF
V gene: TRBV29-1; CDR3 length: 14; clone size: once; D gene: TRBD1; J gene: TRBJ2-7; CDR3 DNA: TGCAGCGTTGGGGACAGGGGGCCCTCCTACGAGCAGTACTTC; CDR3 protein: CSVGDRGPSYEQYF
V gene: TRBV6-1; CDR3 length: 17; clone size: NA; D gene: NA; J gene: TRBJ2-3; CDR3 DNA: TGTGCCAGCAGTGAATACCCTAGACAGGTAACCACAGATACGCAGTATTTT; CDR3 protein: CASSEYPRQVTTDTQYF
V gene: TRBV5-1; CDR3 length: 16; clone size: few; D gene: TRBD1; J gene: TRBJ1-1; CDR3 DNA: TGCGCCAGCAGCTTGGGGCACAGGGGAGGAGGGACTGAAGCTTTCTTT; CDR3 protein: CASSLGHRGGGTEAFF
V gene: TRBV5-1; CDR3 length: 14; clone size: NA; D gene: NA; J gene: TRBJ1-6; CDR3 DNA: TGCGCCAGCAGCCTGGTACAGAAAGATTCACCCCTCCACTTT; CDR3 protein: CASSLVQKDSPLHF
V gene: TRBV6-5; CDR3 length: 15; clone size: NA; D gene: TRBD1; J gene: TRBJ2-2; CDR3 DNA: TGTGCCAGCAGTTACGACAGGGTCAACACCGGGGAGCTGTTTTTT; CDR3 protein: CASSYDRVNTGELFF
V gene: TRBV7-6; CDR3 length: 14; clone size: NA; D gene: TRBD2; J gene: TRBJ2-2; CDR3 DNA: TGTGCCAGCGCCGGGACTAGCGTCACCGGGGAGCTGTTTTTT; CDR3 protein: CASAGTSVTGELFF
V gene: TRBV2; CDR3 length: 15; clone size: NA; D gene: NA; J gene: TRBJ2-2; CDR3 DNA: TGTGCCAGCAGCCTCGAGGGGGCGAACACCGGGGAGCTGTTTTTT; CDR3 protein: CASSLEGANTGELFF
V gene: TRBV7-8; CDR3 length: 16; clone size: NA; D gene: NA; J gene: TRBJ1-5; CDR3 DNA: TGTGCCAGCAGCTTAGGGTCGGGGGGCAGGAATCAGCCCCAGCATTTT; CDR3 protein: CASSLGSGGRNQPQHF
V gene: TRBV7-9; CDR3 length: 11; clone size: NA; D gene: NA; J gene: TRBJ1-1; CDR3 DNA: TGTGCCTCGTCGGCAGGGTTAGAAGCTTTCTTT; CDR3 protein: CASSAGLEAFF
V gene: TRBV6-6; CDR3 length: 15; clone size: NA; D gene: TRBD1; J gene: TRBJ2-4; CDR3 DNA: TGTGCCAGCAGTTGGTCAGGACAGGACAGGGGCATTCAGTACTTC; CDR3 protein: CASSWSGQDRGIQYF
V gene: TRBV7-2; CDR3 length: 16; clone size: once; D gene: TRBD1; J gene: TRBJ1-5; CDR3 DNA: TGTGCCAGCAGCTTCGGGACAGCATATAGCAATCAGCCCCAGCATTTT; CDR3 protein: CASSFGTAYSNQPQHF
V gene: TRBV6-1; CDR3 length: 16; clone size: NA; D gene: TRBD2; J gene: TRBJ2-5; CDR3 DNA: TGTGCCAGCAGTGAGGGGACTAGCGGGGATCGGGAGACCCAGTACTTC; CDR3 protein: CASSEGTSGDRETQYF